A selection of T cell receptor beta chains follows, all from one sample in a study of cytomegalovirus exposure and HLA in healthy donors. The table came from immunoSEQ multiplex PCR; TCRdb's copy has only in-frame clones and leaves some out. This repertoire shows 200,000 to 300,000 clones, about 90% found once; its top ten account for around 12%. Sequencing input: PBMCs. The receptors here all came from a man younger than 35 in good health and CMV-seropositive. Each CDR3 is given with its conserved first and last residue. A D gene is named only where the DNA matches it firmly. Rows may omit the clone size; those that give it use once, few, many or a size class.

TRBD1	TRBV27	TRBJ2-7	NA	CASGTGQGYYEQYF	TGTGCCAGCGGTACGGGACAGGGTTACTACGAGCAGTACTTC
TRBD1	TRBV27	TRBJ1-1	NA	CASRGRQGAETEAFF	TGTGCCAGCAGGGGCAGACAGGGGGCGGAAACTGAAGCTTTCTTT
TRBD1	TRBV19	TRBJ1-5	NA	CASTGTGATYSNQPQHF	TGTGCCAGTACCGGGACAGGGGCGACTTATAGCAATCAGCCCCAGCATTTT
TRBD2	TRBV7-3	TRBJ2-1	NA	CASSLNSGRVGDNEQFF	TGTGCCAGCAGCTTAAATAGCGGGAGGGTGGGGGACAATGAGCAGTTCTTC
TRBD2	TRBV29-1	TRBJ2-7	NA	CSVIRGGGYEQYF	TGCAGCGTTATCCGGGGGGGCGGCTACGAGCAGTACTTC
TRBD1	TRBV27	TRBJ2-7	NA	CASSPPTGGGEQYF	TGTGCCAGCAGTCCTCCCACAGGGGGCGGCGAGCAGTACTTC
NA	TRBV6-1	TRBJ2-1	NA	CASSGSTGTYNEQFF	TGTGCCAGCAGTGGATCAACAGGGACATACAATGAGCAGTTCTTC
TRBD1	TRBV5-6	TRBJ1-5	NA	CASSPGTGKNQPQHF	TGTGCCAGCAGCCCCGGGACAGGGAAAAATCAGCCCCAGCATTTT
TRBD2	TRBV7-3	TRBJ2-7	NA	CASSPGLAGAYEQYF	TGTGCCAGCAGCCCCGGACTAGCGGGAGCCTACGAGCAGTACTTC
NA	TRBV7-6	TRBJ2-5	NA	CASSLWRDQETQYF	TGTGCCAGCAGCTTGTGGCGGGACCAAGAGACCCAGTACTTC
NA	TRBV19	TRBJ1-1	NA	CASVVRGDTEAFF	TGTGCCAGTGTTGTCCGTGGGGACACTGAAGCTTTCTTT
NA	TRBV18	TRBJ1-4	NA	CASSRSVATNEKLFF	TGTGCCAGCTCACGGTCAGTTGCAACTAATGAAAAACTGTTTTTT
TRBD1	TRBV27	TRBJ2-1	NA	CASSFSTGTYNEQFF	TGTGCCAGCAGTTTCTCGACAGGGACCTACAATGAGCAGTTCTTC
NA	TRBV6-4	TRBJ2-1	NA	CASSDVGDSYNEQFF	TGTGCCAGCAGTGACGTGGGGGACTCCTACAATGAGCAGTTCTTC
TRBD2	TRBV2	TRBJ2-5	NA	CASSERLAGGQETQYF	TGTGCCAGCAGTGAAAGACTAGCGGGGGGCCAAGAGACCCAGTACTTC
TRBD2	TRBV30	TRBJ2-7	NA	CAWSRGAGGWRSGEQYF	TGTGCCTGGAGTAGAGGCGCGGGAGGGTGGAGATCGGGTGAGCAGTACTTC
NA	TRBV6-4	TRBJ1-1	once	CASSDSGRYPTEAFF	TGTGCCAGCAGTGACTCGGGCAGATACCCCACTGAAGCTTTCTTT
NA	TRBV7-6	TRBJ2-5	NA	CASSFMGYETQYF	TGTGCCAGCAGCTTCATGGGGTACGAGACCCAGTACTTC
NA	TRBV19	TRBJ2-7	NA	CASSIGQSEQYF	TGTGCCAGTAGTATCGGACAGTCTGAGCAGTACTTC